This T cell receptor (beta chain) was found in a study of cytomegalovirus exposure and HLA in healthy donors. PCR employed 60 Vbeta and 13 Jbeta primers. The assay was immunoSEQ multiplex PCR, and TCRdb's table has in-frame clones only and misses some. The specimen's table records roughly 120,000 clones. There are 12 residues in the CDR3. CDR1 and CDR2 from the germline V gene are MNHNS and SASEGT. Trimming pared 5 bases from V and 6 bases from J, leaving 8 bases between. The gene calls are TRBV6-1 and TRBJ2-1, with D unclear. Sequenced input: PBMCs. The source is a middle-aged man in good health and CMV-seropositive. CDR3 bases: TGTGCCAGCAGTCAACATCTCAATGAGCAGTTCTTC. Translated, it gives CASSQHLNEQFF.